This TCR beta chain emerged from a study of cytomegalovirus exposure and HLA in healthy donors. General study points: Accurate HLA-A and HLA-B prediction from TCR beta sequences was reported for most subjects. Presence/absence results assume similar sequencing depth per donor, which may not hold. There was a cluster of highly shared sequence variants that was likely a sequencing artifact. The study flagged some 170 TCR beta chains as cytomegalovirus-associated.

CDR1 and CDR2 (germline): MDHEN, SYDVKM. The V gene lost 3 bases and the J gene lost 0 bases, with 9 bases spanning the gap. The CDR3 runs to 16 residues. Concerning this clone itself: Its matching antigen is unknown.

60 Vbeta and 13 Jbeta primers were used in PCR. The data were produced by immunoSEQ multiplex PCR, yet TCRdb's version contains in-frame clones alone and is incomplete. Here the sample spans some 200,000 clones, around 80% being singletons. This receptor was taken from a woman aged 25-40 years in good health and CMV-seropositive. The chain combines TRBV28 with TRBJ2-6; no reliable D call. What was sequenced was PBMCs. The chain's CDR3 is CASSFPTRSGANVLTF. The CDR3 coding sequence is TGTGCCAGCAGTTTCCCAACACGCTCTGGGGCCAACGTCCTGACTTTC.